The clone carrying this TCR beta chain was observed at least ten times. Its antigen is still unknown. These data are taken from a study of response to subunit inactivated influenza vaccine. The CDR3 has 15 residues. From germline, CDR1 is WNHNN and CDR2 SYGVQD (reference sequence). The junction had 4 bases not matched to a gene; V was cut back by 0 bases and J by 3 bases. TCRdb processed the RT-PCR reads anew with MiXCR; each CDR3 protein has one entry. The repertoire holds about 160,000 distinct CDR3 sequences, with about 11% as singletons. Study-wide points: That few new T cells are recruited by each seasonal influenza vaccination was the authors' suggestion.

The origin of this receptor is a man in his fifties or sixties who received an inactivated influenza vaccine. Sequenced material: non-naive T cells sorted from PBMCs, taken about 6 weeks after vaccination. The chain is built from TRBV10-1 and TRBJ2-7; 8 nucleotides line up with TRBD2. The CDR3 sequence: CASSESAGGRYEQYF. CDR3 coding DNA: TGCGCCAGCAGTGAGTCTGCGGGGGGCCGCTACGAGCAGTACTTC.